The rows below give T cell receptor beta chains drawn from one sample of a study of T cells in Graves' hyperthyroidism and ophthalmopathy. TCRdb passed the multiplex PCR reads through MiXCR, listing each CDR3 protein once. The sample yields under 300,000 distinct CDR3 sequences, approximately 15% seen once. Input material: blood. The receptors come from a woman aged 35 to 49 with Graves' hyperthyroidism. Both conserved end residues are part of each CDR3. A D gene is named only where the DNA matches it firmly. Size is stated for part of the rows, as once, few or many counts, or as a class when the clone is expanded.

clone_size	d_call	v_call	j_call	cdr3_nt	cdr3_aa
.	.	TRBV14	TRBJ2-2	TGTGCCAGCAGCCAAGTTGTTGGACTGAACACCGGGGAGCTGTTTTTT	CASSQVVGLNTGELFF
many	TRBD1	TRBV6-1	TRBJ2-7	TGTGCCAGCAGTGAAGGGGGACAGGTGGCCTACGAGCAGTACTTC	CASSEGGQVAYEQYF
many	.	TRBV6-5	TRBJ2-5	TGTGCCAGCAGTTACGGAAGGTATCAAGAGACCCAGTACTTC	CASSYGRYQETQYF
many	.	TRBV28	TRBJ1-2	TGTGCCAGCAGTGCCGGACTCAACTATGGCTACACCTTC	CASSAGLNYGYTF
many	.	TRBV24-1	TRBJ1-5	TGTGCCACCAGTGATTTGACCGGGGATCAGCCCCAGCATTTT	CATSDLTGDQPQHF
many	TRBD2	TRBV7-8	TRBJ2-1	TGTGCCAGCAGCCACGTAGTGGGAGGGACTGAGCAGTTCTTC	CASSHVVGGTEQFF
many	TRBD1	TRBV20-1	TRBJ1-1	TGCAGTGCCATAAGGGACAGAGGCTGGGAAGGCGTGAACACTGAAGCTTTCTTT	CSAIRDRGWEGVNTEAFF
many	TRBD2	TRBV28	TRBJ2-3	TGTGCCAGCAGTTCTAGCGGGACCCAAACAGATACGCAGTATTTT	CASSSSGTQTDTQYF
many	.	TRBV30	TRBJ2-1	TGTGCCTGGAGTGTTTTACCATTATACAATGAGCAGTTCTTC	CAWSVLPLYNEQFF
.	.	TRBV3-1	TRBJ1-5	TGTGCCAGCAGCCAGCGCGAGCATCAGCCCCAGCATTTT	CASSQREHQPQHF
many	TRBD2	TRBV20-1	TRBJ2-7	TGCAGTGCTAACGGGAGGGCCTACGAGCAGTACTTC	CSANGRAYEQYF
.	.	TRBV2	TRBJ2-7	TGTGCCAGCAGGGAGAGGCCTAACTCCTGCGAGCGGTACTTC	CASRERPNSCERYF
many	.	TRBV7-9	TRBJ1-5	TGTGCCAGCAGCTTATCCGACAGCAATCAGCCCCAGCATTTT	CASSLSDSNQPQHF
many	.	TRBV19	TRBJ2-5	TGTGCCAGTAGTATGGGTCTGGGGGGTGGGGAGACCCAGTACTTC	CASSMGLGGGETQYF
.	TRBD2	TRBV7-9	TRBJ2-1	TGTGCCAACAGTCCTAGGACTAGCAATGAGCAGTTCTTC	CANSPRTSNEQFF
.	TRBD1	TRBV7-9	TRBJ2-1	TGTGCCAGCAAGAGAGCCGGGACAGGGTCCTACAATGAGCAGTTCTTC	CASKRAGTGSYNEQFF
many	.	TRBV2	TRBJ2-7	TGTGCCAGCAGTGAAGGCAGGGCAGACGAGCAGTACTTC	CASSEGRADEQYF
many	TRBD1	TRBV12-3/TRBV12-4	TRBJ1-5	TGTGCCAGCCGTAAGGAACAGGGGGCCGGGGGGGAGCCCCAGCATTTT	CASRKEQGAGGEPQHF
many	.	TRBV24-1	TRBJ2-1	TGTGCCACCAGTGATTTTAGGAGTTCCTATGAGCAGTTCTTC	CATSDFRSSYEQFF
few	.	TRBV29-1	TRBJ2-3	TGCAGCGTCGTCCAACAGATGGGGCCTAGCACAGATACGCAGTATTTT	CSVVQQMGPSTDTQYF
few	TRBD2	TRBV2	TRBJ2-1	TGTGTCAGCACTTCCGGGACTAGCGGTTGGGGGGAGCAGTTCTTC	CVSTSGTSGWGEQFF
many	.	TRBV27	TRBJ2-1	TGTGCCAGCAAAGAGTCCGGCAATGAGCAGTTCTTC	CASKESGNEQFF
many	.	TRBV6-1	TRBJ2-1	TGTGCCAGCAGTGCCGGGGCCTCTTCCGCTGAGCAGTTCTTC	CASSAGASSAEQFF
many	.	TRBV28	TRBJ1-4	TGTGCCAGCAGTTCCCGACGGGGGGGGTATGAAAAACTGTTTTTT	CASSSRRGGYEKLFF
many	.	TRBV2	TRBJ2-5	TGTGCCAGCACTCCCGGGACCGAGGTAGCGGAGACCCAGTACTTC	CASTPGTEVAETQYF
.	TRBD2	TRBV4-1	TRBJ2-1	TGCGCCAACGGCCGCGGGACTAGCGGGAGGAATGAGCAGTTCTTC	CANGRGTSGRNEQFF
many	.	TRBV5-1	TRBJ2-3	TGCGCCAGCAGCTTAGAGACACCCCAAACGGATACGCAGTATTTT	CASSLETPQTDTQYF
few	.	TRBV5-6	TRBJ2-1	TGTGCCAGCAGCCCGGATTCGCCGGGGCCCATGTACAATGAGCAGTTCTTC	CASSPDSPGPMYNEQFF
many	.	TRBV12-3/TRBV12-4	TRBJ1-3	TGTGCCAGCTGTTGGGGAAGCTCTGGAAACACCATATATTTT	CASCWGSSGNTIYF
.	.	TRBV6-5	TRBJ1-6	TGTGCCAGCAGTTACAGGGGCGATAGGTCGGGTCATTCACCCCTCCACTTT	CASSYRGDRSGHSPLHF
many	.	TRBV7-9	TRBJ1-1	TGTGCCAGCATCGCCGATTTGAACACTGAAGCTTTCTTT	CASIADLNTEAFF
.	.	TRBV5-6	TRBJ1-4	TGTGCCAGCAGCACGGAAGGGTGGGAGCGGGAAAAACTGTTTTTT	CASSTEGWEREKLFF
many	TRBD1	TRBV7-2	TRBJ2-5	TGTGCCAGCGGCTCAGGGGGGACCCAGTACTTC	CASGSGGTQYF
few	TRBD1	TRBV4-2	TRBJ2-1	TGTGCCAGCAGCCAAGAGGGAACAGGGGTCGCTAGACAGTTCTTC	CASSQEGTGVARQFF
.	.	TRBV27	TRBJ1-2	TGTGCCTCCTGGGGGCCTTGGGGCTACACCTTC	CASWGPWGYTF
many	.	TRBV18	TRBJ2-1	TGTGCCAGCTCACCGGCAGGTTACACTTCCTACAATGAGCAGTTCTTC	CASSPAGYTSYNEQFF
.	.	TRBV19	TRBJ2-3	TGTGCCAGTAGTATAAATACAGGAACTAGCACAGATACGCAGTATTTT	CASSINTGTSTDTQYF
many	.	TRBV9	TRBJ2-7	TGTGCCAGCAGCGCTTCTCCCGGGGCCTACGAGCAGTACTTC	CASSASPGAYEQYF
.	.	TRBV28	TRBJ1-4	TGTGCCAGCAGTTTGGGGGAGGGGAGGGGAAAACTGTCTTTT	CASSLGEGRGKLSF
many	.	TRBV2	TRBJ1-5	TGTGCCAGCAGTGTGTGGGAAGGTCAGCCCCAGCATTTT	CASSVWEGQPQHF
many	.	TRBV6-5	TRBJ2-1	TGTGCCAGCAGTTACCCCGGGGATGAGCAGTTCTTC	CASSYPGDEQFF
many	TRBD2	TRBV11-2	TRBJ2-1	TGTGCCAGCAGCTTTCAACCGGGACTAGCGGGAGGTGAGCAGTTCTTC	CASSFQPGLAGGEQFF
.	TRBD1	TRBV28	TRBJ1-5	TGTGCCAGCAGATCCCCAGGGACAGGGAGGACACATCAGCCCCAGCATTTT	CASRSPGTGRTHQPQHF